The rows below give T cell receptor beta chains drawn from one sample of a study of blood T cells in healthy people across ages. TCRdb ran MiXCR on the 5' RACE reads and lists one entry per CDR3 protein. The top ten clones hold less than 9.5% of a sample with 1.5 million to 2 million distinct CDR3 sequences, under 30% of them seen once. The sample consisted of blood. Receptors originate from a woman aged 30 to 39 in good health. Each CDR3 is given with its conserved first and last residue. Fields, in order: V gene, clone size, D gene, J gene, CDR3 protein, CDR3 DNA. D genes are given only for firm matches. Expanded clones are given a class, and other clones once, few, many or no size at all.

TRBV7-9	-	-	TRBJ2-7	CASSQQANSYEQYF	TGTGCCAGCAGCCAACAGGCAAACTCCTACGAGCAGTACTTC
TRBV29-1	-	-	TRBJ2-1	CSAADDHEQFF	TGCAGCGCCGCGGACGACCATGAGCAGTTCTTC
TRBV6-2/TRBV6-3	once	TRBD2	TRBJ2-1	CASRRRAGGPNYNEQFF	TGTGCCAGCCGGAGGAGAGCGGGAGGCCCCAATTACAATGAGCAGTTCTTC
TRBV11-2	few	-	TRBJ1-6	CASSKMGGADNSPLHF	TGTGCCAGTTCAAAGATGGGGGGCGCCGATAATTCACCCCTCCACTTT
TRBV20-1	few	-	TRBJ2-3	CSASLGTMQDTQYF	TGCAGTGCTAGCCTCGGGACAATGCAGGATACGCAGTATTTT
TRBV28	few	TRBD2	TRBJ2-5	CASSSGAIQETQYF	TGTGCCAGCAGTAGCGGGGCTATCCAAGAGACCCAGTACTTC
TRBV7-2	-	-	TRBJ2-1	CASSLANREQFF	TGTGCCAGCAGCTTAGCTAACCGGGAGCAGTTCTTC
TRBV4-2	-	TRBD2	TRBJ2-1	CASSQVASGGEEQFF	TGTGCCAGCAGCCAAGTGGCTAGCGGGGGCGAGGAGCAGTTCTTC
TRBV4-1	few	TRBD2	TRBJ2-2	CASSPFGGANTGELFF	TGCGCCAGCAGCCCTTTCGGGGGGGCGAACACCGGGGAGCTGTTTTTT
TRBV7-9	few	TRBD2	TRBJ2-1	CASSSSGRAYIYNEQFF	TGTGCCAGCAGCAGTAGCGGGAGGGCCTACATCTACAATGAGCAGTTCTTC
TRBV7-9	many	-	TRBJ2-7	CASGSTDYEQYF	TGTGCAAGCGGGTCCACCGATTACGAGCAGTACTTC
TRBV18	few	TRBD1	TRBJ2-6	CASSPGQGAGTNVLTF	TGTGCCAGCTCACCGGGACAGGGGGCTGGGACCAACGTCCTGACTTTC
TRBV18	few	-	TRBJ1-4	CASSPRTWGEKLFF	TGTGCCAGCTCACCACGGACGTGGGGTGAAAAACTGTTTTTT
TRBV27	many	-	TRBJ1-2	CASSLKGTAYYGYTF	TGTGCCAGCAGTCTTAAGGGTACGGCTTACTATGGCTACACCTTC
TRBV29-1	-	-	TRBJ1-2	CSVEMGGYGYTF	TGCAGCGTTGAAATGGGTGGATATGGCTACACCTTC
TRBV27	few	TRBD1	TRBJ2-1	CASSPSSGTGWANEQFF	TGTGCCAGCAGTCCCTCCTCCGGGACAGGTTGGGCCAATGAGCAGTTCTTC
TRBV12-3/TRBV12-4	once	TRBD2	TRBJ2-7	CASSPSYGTSGRRPYEQYF	TGTGCCAGCAGCCCTTCCTACGGGACTAGCGGGAGGCGTCCCTACGAGCAGTACTTC
TRBV5-1	few	TRBD1	TRBJ2-5	CASSLARDRLYQETQYF	TGCGCCAGCAGCTTGGCCCGGGACAGGCTGTACCAAGAGACCCAGTACTTC
TRBV28	once	-	TRBJ1-2	CASSGGRAYGHTF	TGTGCCAGCAGTGGGGGGAGGGCTTATGGCCACACCTTC
TRBV27	-	TRBD2	TRBJ2-3	CASRPRTLAGGRKGDTRYF	TGTGCCAGCAGGCCCCGAACATTAGCGGGAGGGAGGAAGGGAGATACGCGGTATTTT
TRBV12-3/TRBV12-4	-	TRBD2	TRBJ2-3	CATDGGVPDTQYF	TGTGCCACCGACGGGGGGGTGCCAGATACGCAGTATTTT
TRBV20-1	-	TRBD1	TRBJ1-4	CSARGQDRVAEKLFF	TGCAGTGCTAGAGGACAGGACAGGGTGGCTGAAAAACTGTTTTTT
TRBV7-2	many	-	TRBJ2-7	CASSSPSYEQYF	TGTGCCAGCAGTTCTCCCTCCTACGAGCAGTACTTC
TRBV4-2	few	TRBD2	TRBJ2-7	CASSQAGGGRYEQYF	TGTGCCAGCAGCCAAGCAGGCGGGGGACGCTACGAGCAGTACTTC
TRBV20-1	few	-	TRBJ1-2	CSARTGSAYGYTF	TGCAGTGCTAGAACAGGCAGTGCCTATGGCTACACCTTC
TRBV2	-	-	TRBJ2-1	CASSEAFNNERFF	TGTGCCAGCAGTGAAGCCTTTAACAATGAGCGGTTCTTC
TRBV5-1	few	-	TRBJ2-3	CASSLVSYREDTQYF	TGCGCCAGCAGCTTGGTCTCTTACAGGGAAGATACGCAGTATTTT
TRBV7-2	few	-	TRBJ2-7	CASSSTGLGAYEQYF	TGTGCCAGCAGCTCCACAGGGTTAGGTGCCTACGAGCAGTACTTC
TRBV27	many	-	TRBJ2-4	CASGDTRYSQYF	TGTGCCAGCGGGGACACGCGGTATTCGCAGTACTTC
TRBV3-1	-	-	TRBJ2-1	CASSQDLGQEGYNEQFF	TGTGCCAGCAGCCAAGACTTAGGACAGGAGGGCTACAATGAGCAGTTCTTC
TRBV29-1	few	TRBD1	TRBJ2-4	CSVERGLQGYGELYF	TGCAGCGTTGAACGAGGTTTACAGGGGTACGGGGAGCTGTACTTC
TRBV12-3/TRBV12-4	-	-	TRBJ1-5	CASRLQGNSNQPQHF	TGTGCCAGCAGACTACAGGGAAATTCCAATCAGCCCCAGCATTTT
TRBV24-1	once	-	TRBJ2-2	CTTSITGSTGELFF	TGTACCACCAGCATCACAGGGTCGACCGGGGAGCTGTTTTTT
TRBV3-1	-	TRBD2	TRBJ2-5	CVSSQAGLAGQETQYF	TGTGTCAGCAGCCAAGCCGGACTAGCGGGGCAAGAGACCCAGTACTTC